This T cell receptor beta chain was sequenced for a study of T cells in Graves' hyperthyroidism and ophthalmopathy. Study-wide findings and caveats: Most clonotypes expanded in thyroid above 0.001 were likewise present in blood.

A word on this clonotype: Its antigen is unknown.

With 5 bases removed from V and 7 bases from J, the gap between germline ends came to 13 bases. CDR3 length: 12 residues. The germline gives CDR1 DFQATT, CDR2 SNEGSKA (reference sequence). Researchers took RNA transcripts and amplified the TCR beta CDR3 regions from them. TCR CDR3 underwent first-round RT-PCR with the HTBI primer set. MiXCR, run by TCRdb on the multiplex PCR reads, gives a single entry per CDR3 protein. The table has about 640,000 distinct CDR3 sequences, about a fifth seen once. V and J are TRBV20-1 and TRBJ2-3, with D unclear. This TCR was recovered from a man aged 30-40 years with Graves' ophthalmopathy. The specimen was blood. Here the CDR3 DNA reads TGCAGTGCTGTACCGTTGACCAATACGCAGTATTTT. Translated, it gives CSAVPLTNTQYF.